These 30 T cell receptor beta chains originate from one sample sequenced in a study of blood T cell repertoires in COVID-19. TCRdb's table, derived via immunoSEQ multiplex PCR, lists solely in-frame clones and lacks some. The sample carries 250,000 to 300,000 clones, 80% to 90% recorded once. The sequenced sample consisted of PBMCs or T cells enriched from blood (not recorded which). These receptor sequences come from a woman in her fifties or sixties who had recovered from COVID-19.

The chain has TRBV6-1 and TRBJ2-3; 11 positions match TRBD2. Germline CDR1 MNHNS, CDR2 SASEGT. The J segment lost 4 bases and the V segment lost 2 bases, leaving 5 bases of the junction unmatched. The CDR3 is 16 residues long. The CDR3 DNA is TGTGCCAGCAGTGAAACTAGCGGGAGTTTATCAGATACGCAGTATTTT. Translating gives CASSETSGSLSDTQYF.

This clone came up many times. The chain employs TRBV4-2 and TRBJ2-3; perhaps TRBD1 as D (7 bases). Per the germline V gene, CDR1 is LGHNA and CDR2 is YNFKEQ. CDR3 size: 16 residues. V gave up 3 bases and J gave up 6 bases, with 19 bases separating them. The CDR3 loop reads CASSHPSGGGPDTQYF. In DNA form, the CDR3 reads TGTGCCAGCAGCCACCCCAGCGGAGGGGGCCCGGATACGCAGTATTTT.

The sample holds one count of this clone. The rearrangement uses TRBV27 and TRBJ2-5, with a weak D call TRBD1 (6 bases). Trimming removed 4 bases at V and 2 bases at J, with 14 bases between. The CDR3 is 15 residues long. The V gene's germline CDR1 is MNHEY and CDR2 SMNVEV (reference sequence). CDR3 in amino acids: CASSWATGQQETQYF. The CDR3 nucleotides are TGTGCCAGCAGTTGGGCGACAGGCCAACAAGAGACCCAGTACTTC.

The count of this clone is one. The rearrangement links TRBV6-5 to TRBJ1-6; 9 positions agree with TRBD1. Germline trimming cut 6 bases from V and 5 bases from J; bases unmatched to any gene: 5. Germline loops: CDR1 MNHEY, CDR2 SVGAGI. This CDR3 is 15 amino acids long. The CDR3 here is CASRPWDRDNSPLHF. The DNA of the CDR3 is TGTGCCAGCAGACCCTGGGACAGGGATAATTCACCCCTCCACTTT.

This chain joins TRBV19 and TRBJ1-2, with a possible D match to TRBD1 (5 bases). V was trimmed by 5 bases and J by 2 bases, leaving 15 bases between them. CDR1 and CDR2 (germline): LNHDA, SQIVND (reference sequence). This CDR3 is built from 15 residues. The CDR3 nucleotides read TGTGCCAGTAGTGTACCGACAGAGCTCAACTATGGCTACACCTTC. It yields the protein CASSVPTELNYGYTF.

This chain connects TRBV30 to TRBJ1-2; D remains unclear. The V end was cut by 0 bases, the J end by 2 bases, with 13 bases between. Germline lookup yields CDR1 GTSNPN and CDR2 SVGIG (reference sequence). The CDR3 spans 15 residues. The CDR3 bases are TGTGCCTGGAGTGTTGCCTCCAGATTCAACTATGGCTACACCTTC. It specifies CAWSVASRFNYGYTF. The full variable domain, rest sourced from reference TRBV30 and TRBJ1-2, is SQTIHQWPATLVQPVGSPLSLECTVEGTSNPNLYWYRQAAGRGLQLLFYSVGIGQISSEVPQNLSASRPQDRQFILSSKKLLLSDSGFYLCAWSVASRFNYGYTFGSGTRLTVV.

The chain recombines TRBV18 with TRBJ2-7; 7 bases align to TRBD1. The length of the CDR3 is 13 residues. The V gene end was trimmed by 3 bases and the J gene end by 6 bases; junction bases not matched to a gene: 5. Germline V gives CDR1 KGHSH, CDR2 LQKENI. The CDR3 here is CASSPTGFGEQYF. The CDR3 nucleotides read TGTGCCAGCTCACCGACAGGGTTTGGCGAGCAGTACTTC.

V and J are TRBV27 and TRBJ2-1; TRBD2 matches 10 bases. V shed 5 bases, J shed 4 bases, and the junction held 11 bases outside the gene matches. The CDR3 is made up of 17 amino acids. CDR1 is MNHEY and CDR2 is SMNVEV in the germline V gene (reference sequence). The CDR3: CASSADPGLASYNEQFF. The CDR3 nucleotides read TGTGCCAGCAGTGCAGACCCGGGACTAGCGAGTTACAATGAGCAGTTCTTC.

The CDR3 DNA follows: TGTGCCAGCAGTTTGTCGGGTTCCGCTCGCATTCAGTACTTC. Its protein is CASSLSGSARIQYF. V is TRBV27 and J is TRBJ2-4; D is undetermined. V dropped 3 bases and J dropped 9 bases, with 15 bases sitting between them. Germline CDR1 is MNHEY and CDR2 is SMNVEV (reference sequence). The CDR3 sequence is 14 residues long.

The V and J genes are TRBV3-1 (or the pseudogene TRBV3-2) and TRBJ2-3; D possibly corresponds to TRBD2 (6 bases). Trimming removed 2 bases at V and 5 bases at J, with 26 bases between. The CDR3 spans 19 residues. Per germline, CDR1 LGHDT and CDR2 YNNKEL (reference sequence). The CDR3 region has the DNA TGTGCCAGCAGCCAATTCACTTCTATACGTAGCGGAGAGCAAGATACGCAGTATTTT. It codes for CASSQFTSIRSGEQDTQYF.

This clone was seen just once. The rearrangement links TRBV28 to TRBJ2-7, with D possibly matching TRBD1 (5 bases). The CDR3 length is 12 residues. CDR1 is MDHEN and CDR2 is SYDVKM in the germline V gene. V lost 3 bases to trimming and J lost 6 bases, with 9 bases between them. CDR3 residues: CASSFSGREQYF. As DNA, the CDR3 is TGTGCCAGCAGTTTTTCAGGGCGCGAGCAGTACTTC. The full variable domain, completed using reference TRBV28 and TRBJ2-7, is DVKVTQSSRYLVKRTGEKVFLECVQDMDHENMFWYRQDPGLGLRLIYFSYDVKMKEKGDIPEGYSVSREKKERFSLILESASTNQTSMYLCASSFSGREQYFGPGTRLTVT.

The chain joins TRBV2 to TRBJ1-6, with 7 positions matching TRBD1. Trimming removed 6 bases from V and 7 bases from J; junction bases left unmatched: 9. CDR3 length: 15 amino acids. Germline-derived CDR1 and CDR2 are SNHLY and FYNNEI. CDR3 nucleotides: TGTGCCAGCAGAGGTACCGGGACAGCAAATTCACCCCTCCACTTT. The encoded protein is CASRGTGTANSPLHF.

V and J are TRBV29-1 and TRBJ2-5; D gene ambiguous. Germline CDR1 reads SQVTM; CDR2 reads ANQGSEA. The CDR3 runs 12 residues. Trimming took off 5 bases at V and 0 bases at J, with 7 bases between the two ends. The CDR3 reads CSVFGYQETQYF. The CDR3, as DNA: TGCAGCGTTTTCGGGTACCAAGAGACCCAGTACTTC.

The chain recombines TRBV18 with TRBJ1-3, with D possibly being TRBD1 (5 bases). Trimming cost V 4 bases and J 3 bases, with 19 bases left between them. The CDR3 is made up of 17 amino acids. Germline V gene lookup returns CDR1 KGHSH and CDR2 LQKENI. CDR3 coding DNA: TGTGCCAGCTCACGACCGGGGCAAGGGGCTTTTGGAAACACCATATATTTT. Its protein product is CASSRPGQGAFGNTIYF.

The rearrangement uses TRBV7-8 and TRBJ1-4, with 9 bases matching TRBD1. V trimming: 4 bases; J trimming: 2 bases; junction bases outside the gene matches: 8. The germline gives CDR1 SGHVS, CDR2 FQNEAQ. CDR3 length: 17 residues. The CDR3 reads CASSSPGQGITNEKLFF. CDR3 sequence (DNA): TGTGCCAGCAGCTCGCCCGGACAGGGGATCACTAATGAAAAACTGTTTTTT.

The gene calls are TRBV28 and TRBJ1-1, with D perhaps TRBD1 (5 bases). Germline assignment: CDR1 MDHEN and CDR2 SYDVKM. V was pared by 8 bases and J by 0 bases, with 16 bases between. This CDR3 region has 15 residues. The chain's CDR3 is CASSRGGNMNTEAFF. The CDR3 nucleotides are TGTGCCAGCTCCCGGGGGGGGAACATGAACACTGAAGCTTTCTTT.

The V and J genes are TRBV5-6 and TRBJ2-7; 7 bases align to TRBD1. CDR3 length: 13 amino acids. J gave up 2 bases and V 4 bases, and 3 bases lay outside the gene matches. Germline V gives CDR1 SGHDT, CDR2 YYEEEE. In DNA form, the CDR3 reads TGTGCCAGCAGCGTTGGACAGGCCTACGAGCAGTACTTC. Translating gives CASSVGQAYEQYF.

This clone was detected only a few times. For the CDR3, the DNA is TGTGCCAGCTCACCTCGTGCGGGAGGGAAGGGTGAGCAGTTCTTC. Protein sequence: CASSPRAGGKGEQFF. The chain links TRBV18 to TRBJ2-1, with 9 nucleotides matching TRBD2. The CDR3 covers 15 residues. The junction had 9 bases not matched to a gene; V was cut back by 3 bases and J by 9 bases. CDR1 KGHSH and CDR2 LQKENI come from the germline V gene.

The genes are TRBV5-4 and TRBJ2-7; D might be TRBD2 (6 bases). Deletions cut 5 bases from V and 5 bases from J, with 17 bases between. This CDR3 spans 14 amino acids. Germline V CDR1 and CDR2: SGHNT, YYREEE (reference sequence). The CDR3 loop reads CASSYRDSRHEQYF. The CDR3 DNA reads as TGTGCCAGCAGTTACCGGGACTCCAGGCACGAGCAGTACTTC. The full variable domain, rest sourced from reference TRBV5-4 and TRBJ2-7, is ETGVTQSPTHLIKTRGQQVTLRCSSQSGHNTVSWYQQALGQGPQFIFQYYREEENGRGNFPPRFSGLQFPNYSSELNVNALELDDSALYLCASSYRDSRHEQYFGPGTRLTVT.

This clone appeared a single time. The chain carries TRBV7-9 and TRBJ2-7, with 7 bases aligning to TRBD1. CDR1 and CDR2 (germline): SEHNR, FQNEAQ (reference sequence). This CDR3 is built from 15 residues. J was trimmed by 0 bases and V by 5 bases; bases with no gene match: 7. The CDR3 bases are TGTGCCAGCAGCACCAAGACAGGGATCTCCTACGAGCAGTACTTC. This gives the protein CASSTKTGISYEQYF.

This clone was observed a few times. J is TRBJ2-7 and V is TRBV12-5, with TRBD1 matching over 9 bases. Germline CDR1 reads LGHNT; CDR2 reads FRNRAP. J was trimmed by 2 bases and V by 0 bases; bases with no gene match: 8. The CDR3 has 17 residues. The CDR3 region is CASGLVMGTGLTYEQYF. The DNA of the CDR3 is TGTGCTAGTGGTTTGGTAATGGGGACAGGGTTAACCTACGAGCAGTACTTC.

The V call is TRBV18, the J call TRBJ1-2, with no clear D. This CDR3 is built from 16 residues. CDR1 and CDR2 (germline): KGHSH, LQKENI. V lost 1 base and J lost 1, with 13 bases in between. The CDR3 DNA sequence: TGTGCCAGCTCACCACAGCACGGAGAGAATAACTATGGCTACACCTTC. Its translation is CASSPQHGENNYGYTF.

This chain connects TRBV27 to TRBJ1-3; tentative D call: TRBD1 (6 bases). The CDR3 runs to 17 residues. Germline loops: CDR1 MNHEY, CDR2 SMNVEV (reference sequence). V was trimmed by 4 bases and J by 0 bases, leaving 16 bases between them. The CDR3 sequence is CASSSSWGRFSGNTIYF. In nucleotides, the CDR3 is TGTGCCAGCAGTTCCTCCTGGGGGCGATTCTCTGGAAACACCATATATTTT.

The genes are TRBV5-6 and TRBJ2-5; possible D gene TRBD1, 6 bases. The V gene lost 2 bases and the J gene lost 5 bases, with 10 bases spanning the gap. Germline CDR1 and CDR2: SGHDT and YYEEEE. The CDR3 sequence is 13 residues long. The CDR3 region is CASSFRQAETQYF. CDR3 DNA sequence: TGTGCCAGCAGCTTCCGACAGGCGGAGACCCAGTACTTC.

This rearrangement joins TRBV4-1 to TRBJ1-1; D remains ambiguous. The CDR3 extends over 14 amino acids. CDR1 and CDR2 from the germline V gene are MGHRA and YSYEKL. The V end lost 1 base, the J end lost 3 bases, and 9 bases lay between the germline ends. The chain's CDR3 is CASSQVSLYTEAFF. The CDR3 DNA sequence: TGCGCCAGCAGCCAAGTAAGCCTATACACTGAAGCTTTCTTT.

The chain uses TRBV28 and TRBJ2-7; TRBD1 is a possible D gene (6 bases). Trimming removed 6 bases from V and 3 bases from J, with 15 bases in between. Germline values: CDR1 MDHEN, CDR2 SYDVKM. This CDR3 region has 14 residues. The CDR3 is CASSPATGFYEQYF. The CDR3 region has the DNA TGTGCCAGCAGCCCAGCTACAGGGTTCTACGAGCAGTACTTC.

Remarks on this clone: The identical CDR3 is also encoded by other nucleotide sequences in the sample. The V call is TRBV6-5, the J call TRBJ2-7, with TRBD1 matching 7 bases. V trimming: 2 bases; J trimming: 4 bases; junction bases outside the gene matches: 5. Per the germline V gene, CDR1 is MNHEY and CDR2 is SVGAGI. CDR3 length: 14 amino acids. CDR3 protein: CASSYGRDSYEQYF. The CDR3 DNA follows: TGTGCCAGCAGTTACGGTCGGGACAGTTACGAGCAGTACTTC.

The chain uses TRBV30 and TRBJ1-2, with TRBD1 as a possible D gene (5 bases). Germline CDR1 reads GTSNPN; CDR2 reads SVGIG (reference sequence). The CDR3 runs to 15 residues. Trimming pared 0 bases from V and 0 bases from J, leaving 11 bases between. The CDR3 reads CAWSVHDRTNYGYTF. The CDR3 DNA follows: TGTGCCTGGAGTGTACACGACAGAACTAACTATGGCTACACCTTC.

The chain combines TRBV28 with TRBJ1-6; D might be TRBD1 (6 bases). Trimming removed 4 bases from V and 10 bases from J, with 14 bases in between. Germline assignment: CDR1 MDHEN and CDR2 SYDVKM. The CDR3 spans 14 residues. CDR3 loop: CASSSDRTYSPLHF. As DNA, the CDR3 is TGTGCCAGCAGTTCCGACAGGACGTACTCACCCCTCCACTTT.

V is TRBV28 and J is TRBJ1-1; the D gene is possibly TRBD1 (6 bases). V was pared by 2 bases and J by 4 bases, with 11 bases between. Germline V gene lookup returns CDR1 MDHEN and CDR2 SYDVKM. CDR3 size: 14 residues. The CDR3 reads CASSLTQGITEAFF. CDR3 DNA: TGTGCCAGCAGTTTAACCCAGGGGATCACTGAAGCTTTCTTT.